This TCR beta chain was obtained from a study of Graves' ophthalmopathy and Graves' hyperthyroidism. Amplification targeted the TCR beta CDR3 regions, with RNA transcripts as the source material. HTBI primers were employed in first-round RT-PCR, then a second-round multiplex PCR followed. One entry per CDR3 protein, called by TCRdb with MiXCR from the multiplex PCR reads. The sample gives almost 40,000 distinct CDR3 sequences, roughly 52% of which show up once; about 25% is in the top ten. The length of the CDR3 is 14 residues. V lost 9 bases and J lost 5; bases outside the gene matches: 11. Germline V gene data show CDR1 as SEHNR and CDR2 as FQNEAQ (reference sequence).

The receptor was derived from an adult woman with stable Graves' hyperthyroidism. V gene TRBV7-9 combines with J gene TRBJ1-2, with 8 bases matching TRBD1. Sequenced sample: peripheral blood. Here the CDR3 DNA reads TGTGCCAGTAGTCCGGGACAGGTTGGTTATGGCTACACCTTC. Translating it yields CASSPGQVGYGYTF.